The 20 T cell receptor beta chains below all came from one sample that was sequenced in a study of regulatory T cells in long-lasting Graves disease. The TCR beta library used iRepertoire HTBI primers with Arm-PCR amplification of CDR3. TCRdb reanalysed the multiplex PCR reads using MiXCR and keeps one entry per CDR3 protein. The sample holds approximately 540,000 distinct CDR3 sequences; around 13% are singletons and the top ten take almost 9%. Time point indicated: newly diagnosed GD, antithyroid drugs for less than 3 months. There was RNA extracted from PBMCs, and the TCR library was made from it. The sample was also linked to a second study, of T cells in Graves' hyperthyroidism and ophthalmopathy.

The sample in question was peripheral blood mononuclear cells (PBMCs), obtained at new diagnosis, from a patient treated with antithyroid drugs. These TCRs come from a woman in her twenties or thirties with Graves disease.

A word on this clonotype: This may arise from a read error, as a much more abundant clone is one base away. This chain uses TRBV12-3 or TRBV12-4 with TRBJ2-7; D gene unclear. The CDR3 loop spans 12 amino acids. Trimming stripped 7 bases from V and 7 bases from J, with 14 bases between. The CDR3 DNA sequence: TGTGCCAGCACTAATACTAACAATGAGCAGTACTTC. Protein: CASTNTNNEQYF.

This clonotype occurred many times. The rearrangement uses TRBV2 and TRBJ2-5; D may be TRBD1 (6 bases). Germline V gives CDR1 SNHLY, CDR2 FYNNEI. The CDR3 extends over 15 amino acids. The V gene lost 6 bases and the J gene lost 1 base, with 15 bases spanning the gap. The CDR3 sequence is CASRAQGGGQETQYF. In DNA, the CDR3 is TGTGCCAGCAGGGCACAGGGTGGGGGCCAAGAGACCCAGTACTTC.

The rearrangement uses TRBV29-1 and TRBJ1-1, with D possibly being TRBD1 (5 bases). This CDR3 has 13 amino acids. V was clipped by 0 bases and J by 7 bases, with 12 bases between them. Looked up from germline, CDR1 is SQVTM and CDR2 is ANQGSEA. The chain's CDR3 is CSVEDSAGYEAFF. The CDR3 coding sequence is TGCAGCGTTGAAGATTCGGCAGGGTATGAAGCTTTCTTT.

This clonotype was observed a handful of times. The rearrangement uses TRBV9 and TRBJ2-1; a possible D gene is TRBD2 (5 bases). The V gene's germline CDR1 is SGDLS and CDR2 YYNGEE. The CDR3 runs 14 residues. V lost 4 bases and J 5 bases, leaving 13 bases between the germline ends. CDR3 loop: CASSPEGLDNEQFF. CDR3 DNA sequence: TGTGCCAGCAGCCCCGAGGGTCTCGACAATGAGCAGTTCTTC. The whole variable domain, remainder taken from reference TRBV9 and TRBJ2-1, is DSGVTQTPKHLITATGQRVTLRCSPRSGDLSVYWYQQSLDQGLQFLIQYYNGEERAKGNILERFSAQQFPDLHSELNLSSLELGDSALYFCASSPEGLDNEQFFGPGTRLTVL.

The chain employs TRBV6-5 and TRBJ2-1; 12 bases match TRBD2. TRBJ2-5 explains the end of the DNA better; the J call may be wrong. The CDR3 loop spans 18 amino acids. Germline V CDR1 and CDR2: MNHEY, SVGAGI. Here the CDR3 reads CASSLTSGSSSGQETQYF. Here the CDR3 DNA reads TGTGCCAGCAGTTTGACTAGCGGGAGTAGTAGCGGCCAAGAGACCCAGTACTTC.

This clonotype has ten or more counts. The V gene is TRBV29-1, the J gene TRBJ1-2; a weak D match, TRBD1 (5 bases). Germline V gene data show CDR1 as SQVTM and CDR2 as ANQGSEA. There are 13 residues in the CDR3. Deletions cut 4 bases from V and 5 bases from J, with 14 bases between. In DNA form, the CDR3 reads TGCAGCGTTGGGGGCAGGGCGCGTTATGGCTACACCTTC. This gives the protein CSVGGRARYGYTF.

At least ten counts were recorded for this clonotype. The gene calls are TRBV6-2 or TRBV6-3 and TRBJ1-4, with a tentative D call TRBD1 (6 bases). Germline assignment: CDR1 MNHEY and CDR2 SVGEGT. V lost 2 bases and J lost 13, with 14 bases in between. This CDR3 comprises 13 residues. This chain's CDR3 is CASSYLDSPRLFF. CDR3 DNA sequence: TGTGCCAGCAGTTACCTGGACAGCCCCAGACTGTTTTTT.

This clonotype was detected ten times or more. The chain recombines TRBV19 with TRBJ1-2, with D unclear. The V gene's germline CDR1 is LNHDA and CDR2 SQIVND (reference sequence). Trimming stripped 3 bases from V and 3 bases from J, with 11 bases between. This CDR3 region has 14 residues. The CDR3 here is CASSMFSTDYGYTF. The CDR3 DNA is TGTGCCAGTAGTATGTTTTCGACCGACTATGGCTACACCTTC. The whole variable domain, remainder taken from reference TRBV19 and TRBJ1-2, is DGGITQSPKYLFRKEGQNVTLSCEQNLNHDAMYWYRQDPGQGLRLIYYSQIVNDFQKGDIAEGYSVSREKKESFPLTVTSAQKNPTAFYLCASSMFSTDYGYTFGSGTRLTVV.

The sample holds many counts of this clonotype. This rearrangement joins TRBV28 to TRBJ1-4, with 10 bases lining up with TRBD1. The CDR3 totals 15 residues. Germline loops: CDR1 MDHEN, CDR2 SYDVKM. The trim removed 4 bases at V and 7 bases at J, leaving 6 bases unmatched. The CDR3 nucleotides read TGTGCCAGCAGTTCCGTCGGGACAGGGGTTGAAAAACTGTTTTTT. This sequence encodes CASSSVGTGVEKLFF.

In this sample, this clonotype turned up a few times. V and J are TRBV28 and TRBJ2-3; TRBD2 matches 14 bases. V was clipped by 4 bases and J by 5 bases; unmatched bases: 8. CDR3 length equals 17 residues. Germline lookup yields CDR1 MDHEN and CDR2 SYDVKM. The CDR3 coding sequence is TGTGCCAGCAGTTGGCCGGGACTAGCGGGAGAGGTAGATACGCAGTATTTT. Its protein is CASSWPGLAGEVDTQYF.

This clonotype occurred a few times. The rearrangement links TRBV7-3 to TRBJ2-1; 12 nucleotides align to TRBD1. The germline V gene has CDR1 SGHTA and CDR2 FQGTGA. Trimming removed 5 bases from V and 7 bases from J; junction bases left unmatched: 9. This CDR3 region has 16 residues. The CDR3 coding sequence is TGTGCCAGCAGCCCCAAAGGGGACAGGGGGCGTAATGAGCAGTTCTTC. It specifies CASSPKGDRGRNEQFF.

This clonotype was seen a single time. The genes are TRBV20-1 and TRBJ2-7; 9 nucleotides align to TRBD2. Germline CDR1 reads DFQATT; CDR2 reads SNEGSKA (reference sequence). The CDR3 is 16 residues long. The junction had 8 bases not matched to a gene; V was cut back by 1 base and J by 1 base. The CDR3 sequence is CSARGGIAGESYEQYF. CDR3 DNA: TGCAGTGCTAGAGGGGGGATAGCGGGAGAGTCCTACGAGCAGTACTTC.

This clonotype was counted many times. This chain joins TRBV11-3 and TRBJ2-2; the D gene is possibly TRBD1 (6 bases). The V end lost 4 bases, the J end lost 1 base, and 10 bases lay between the germline ends. Germline CDR1 reads SGHNT; CDR2 reads YENEEA. CDR3 size: 15 residues. The CDR3 sequence is CASSSGTLNTGELFF. In DNA form, the CDR3 reads TGTGCCAGCAGCTCCGGGACACTGAACACCGGGGAGCTGTTTTTT.

Ten or more counts support this clonotype. V and J are TRBV28 and TRBJ1-5; TRBD1 aligns across 12 bases. The CDR3 is 18 residues long. The V gene's germline CDR1 is MDHEN and CDR2 SYDVKM. J lost 5 bases, V lost 5 bases, and 13 bases had no gene match. CDR3 region: CASSPTLGDRGPDQPQHF. The CDR3 DNA reads TGTGCCAGCAGTCCCACACTCGGGGACAGGGGGCCAGATCAGCCCCAGCATTTT.

This clonotype was detected many times. Since a much larger clone is just one base distant, this may be a read error. The chain employs TRBV2 and TRBJ2-5; 11 bases match TRBD1. The assigned J gene may be wrong: the sequence end matches TRBJ2-1 better. Looked up from germline, CDR1 is SNHLY and CDR2 is FYNNEI. The CDR3 loop spans 12 amino acids. CDR3 protein: CATTGQGDGQFF. CDR3 DNA: TGTGCCACCACGGGACAGGGGGATGGGCAGTTCTTC.

The J gene is TRBJ2-3, the V gene TRBV11-2; 10 bases are shared with TRBD2. This CDR3 spans 17 amino acids. CDR1 SGHAT and CDR2 FQNNGV come from the germline V gene. The trim removed 3 bases at V and 4 bases at J, leaving 10 bases unmatched. In DNA, the CDR3 is TGTGCCAGCAGCTTGGTTTATCTAGCGGGAGTAGCAGATACGCAGTATTTT. Its translation: CASSLVYLAGVADTQYF.

The J gene is TRBJ1-4, the V gene TRBV29-1, with a possible D match to TRBD1 (5 bases). The CDR3 covers 15 residues. Germline CDR1 is SQVTM and CDR2 is ANQGSEA. Trimming pared 7 bases from V and 4 bases from J, leaving 19 bases between. The CDR3 coding sequence is TGCAGCGCAACTCTGACCCAGGGCTTTAATGAAAAACTGTTTTTT. Translated, it gives CSATLTQGFNEKLFF.

This clonotype was recorded many times. The chain joins TRBV28 to TRBJ2-5, with 7 bases lining up with TRBD1. The CDR3 has 15 residues. J lost 2 bases, V lost 4 bases, and 7 bases had no gene match. The germline CDR1 and CDR2 sequences are MDHEN and SYDVKM. The CDR3 reads CASSSLGDRQETQYF. In DNA, the CDR3 is TGTGCCAGCAGTTCCCTAGGGGACAGACAAGAGACCCAGTACTTC.

This clonotype was recorded at least ten times. This chain uses TRBV11-2 with TRBJ1-5, with a tentative D call TRBD1 (6 bases). Germline V gene lookup returns CDR1 SGHAT and CDR2 FQNNGV. The CDR3 covers 14 residues. V dropped 3 bases and J dropped 10 bases, with 16 bases sitting between them. In DNA, the CDR3 is TGTGCCAGCAGCTTGAACAGGGTTTCGCAACCCCAGCATTTT. Protein product: CASSLNRVSQPQHF.

The rearrangement links TRBV7-2 to TRBJ2-3, with a possible D match to TRBD2 (5 bases). The CDR3 consists of 15 residues. The germline V and J ends were trimmed by 4 bases and 6 bases, with 17 bases remaining between them. Germline V gene data show CDR1 as SGHTA and CDR2 as FQGNSA. This CDR3 reads CASSYRQAAGDTQYF. The CDR3 region has the DNA TGTGCCAGCAGCTACCGGCAAGCGGCCGGGGATACGCAGTATTTT.